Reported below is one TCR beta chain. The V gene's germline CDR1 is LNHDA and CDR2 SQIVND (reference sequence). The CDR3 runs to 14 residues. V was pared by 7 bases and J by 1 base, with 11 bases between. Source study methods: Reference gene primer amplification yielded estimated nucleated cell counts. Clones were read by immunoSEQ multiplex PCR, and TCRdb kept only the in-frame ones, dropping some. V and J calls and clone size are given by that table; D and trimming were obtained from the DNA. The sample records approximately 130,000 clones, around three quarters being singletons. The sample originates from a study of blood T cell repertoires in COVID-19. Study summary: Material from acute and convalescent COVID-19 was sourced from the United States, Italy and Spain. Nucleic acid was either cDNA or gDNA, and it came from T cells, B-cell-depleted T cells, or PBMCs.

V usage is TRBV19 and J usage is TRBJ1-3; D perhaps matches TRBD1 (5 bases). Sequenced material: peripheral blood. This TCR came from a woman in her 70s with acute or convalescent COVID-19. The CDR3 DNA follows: TGTGCCAGTACCCTCCGGGGGTCTGGAAACACCATATATTTT. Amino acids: CASTLRGSGNTIYF. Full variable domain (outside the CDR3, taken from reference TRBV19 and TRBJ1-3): DGGITQSPKYLFRKEGQNVTLSCEQNLNHDAMYWYRQDPGQGLRLIYYSQIVNDFQKGDIAEGYSVSREKKESFPLTVTSAQKNPTAFYLCASTLRGSGNTIYFGEGSWLTVV.